This T cell receptor (beta chain) was documented in a study of human T cells and chemical hapten exposure. Ten or more counts support this clonotype. As yet, its antigen is unknown. Documented time point: patch test 3, about 24 weeks after DPC sensitization. Regarding treatment: therapeutic diphenylcyclopropenone sensitization with weekly scalp DPC. Regarding the study as a whole: With patch test score, the counts of PT1 expanded TCRs showed a positive correlation.

Library preparation tagged each individual cDNA molecule with a unique molecular identifier. MiXCR, run by TCRdb on the RACE reads, gives a single entry per CDR3 protein. Altogether about 71,000 distinct CDR3 sequences are present, 11% being singletons, with the ten largest covering roughly 1.5%. The CDR3 contains 18 residues. Germline V gene data show CDR1 as SGHAT and CDR2 as FQNNGV. Trimming shortened V by 0 bases and J by 7 bases, and 24 bases separated the two germline ends. The sample was whole blood, taken in connection with sensitization to the hapten diphenylcyclopropenone (DPC). The clonotype was recovered from a woman in her fifties or sixties with alopecia areata. Some clones in this sample may be carry-over from other donors' samples. The rearrangement links TRBV11-2 to TRBJ2-5; D call uncertain. CDR3 loop: CASSLDRTRAAPGGTQYF. CDR3 DNA sequence: TGTGCCAGCAGCTTAGACCGAACCCGGGCCGCCCCCGGCGGGACCCAGTACTTC. The whole variable domain, remainder taken from reference TRBV11-2 and TRBJ2-5, is EAGVAQSPRYKIIEKRQSVAFWCNPISGHATLYWYQQILGQGPKLLIQFQNNGVVDDSQLPKDRFSAERLKGVDSTLKIQPAKLEDSAVYLCASSLDRTRAAPGGTQYFGPGTRLLVL.